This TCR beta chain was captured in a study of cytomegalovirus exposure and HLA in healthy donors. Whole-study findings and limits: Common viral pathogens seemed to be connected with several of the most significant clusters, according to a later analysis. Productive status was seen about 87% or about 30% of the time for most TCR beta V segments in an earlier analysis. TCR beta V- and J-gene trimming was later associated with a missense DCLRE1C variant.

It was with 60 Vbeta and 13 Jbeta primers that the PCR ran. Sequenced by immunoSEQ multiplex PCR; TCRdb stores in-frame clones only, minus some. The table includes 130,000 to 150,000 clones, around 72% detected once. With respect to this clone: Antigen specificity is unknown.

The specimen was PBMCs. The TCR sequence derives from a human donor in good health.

The CDR3 spells CASSLYRLNTEAFF. The DNA for the CDR3 is TGTGCCAGCAGTTTATACAGGTTGAACACTGAAGCTTTCTTT. This rearrangement joins TRBV28 to TRBJ1-1; D may be TRBD1 (5 bases). Germline assignment: CDR1 MDHEN and CDR2 SYDVKM. Trimming stripped 1 base from V and 0 bases from J, with 6 bases between. The CDR3 has 14 amino acids.